The clone carrying this T cell receptor beta chain was counted only a few times. The antigen remains unidentified. One entry per CDR3 protein results from TCRdb running MiXCR on the 5' RACE reads. The sample has approximately 260,000 distinct CDR3 sequences; over 15% are singletons. The CDR3 sequence is 14 residues long. Trimming pared 2 bases from V and 3 bases from J, leaving 9 bases between. Germline-derived CDR1 and CDR2 are SGHAT and FQNNGV. This sample was taken from a study of CD8 T cells in ankylosing spondylitis. The study, taken as a whole, reports: There was a TCR beta motif, made of eight highly homologous variants, that appeared characteristic of ankylosing spondylitis blood. It was reported that disease-linked clones were significantly enriched in matched ankylosing spondylitis synovial fluid. CD8+ cells made up the disease-linked clones, which were relatively rare in peripheral blood.

V is TRBV11-2 and J is TRBJ2-3; D is uncertain. The sample was blood, either unsorted or a sorted T cell fraction (not recorded which). The sequence derives from a male donor with ankylosing spondylitis or in good health (not recorded which). This CDR3 reads CASSLPPDTDTQYF. The CDR3 DNA sequence: TGTGCCAGCAGCTTACCACCTGATACAGATACGCAGTATTTT. The variable domain in full, completed from reference TRBV11-2 and TRBJ2-3, reads EAGVAQSPRYKIIEKRQSVAFWCNPISGHATLYWYQQILGQGPKLLIQFQNNGVVDDSQLPKDRFSAERLKGVDSTLKIQPAKLEDSAVYLCASSLPPDTDTQYFGPGTRLTVL.